The present T cell receptor beta chain was sequenced within a study of T-cell reconstitution after alpha-beta-depleted transplantation in children. Study-level results: As was reported, about two months after transplant, alpha-beta T cells came from several hundred expanded graft clones.

The sample holds many counts of this clonotype. What it recognizes is unknown. The DNA is left out, because the CDR3 cannot be placed on it with certainty; the CDR3 is given as TCRdb lists it. The V gene's germline CDR1 is SGHVS and CDR2 FNYEAQ. The CDR3 comprises 12 residues, both ends counted. Preparing the TCRbeta library involved the use of unique molecular identifiers. From the PCR reads, TCRdb called clonotypes with MiXCR, one entry per CDR3 protein. The table lists fewer than 150,000 distinct CDR3 sequences, roughly 23% of them singletons. The chain links TRBV7-6 to TRBJ2-4. The sample consisted of PBMCs, mostly from graft donor cells, taken 180 days after TCRalphabeta/CD19-depleted stem cell transplant. The receptor was isolated from a male patient under 10 years old who had a stem cell transplant for chronic granulomatous disease, so the T cells may come from the graft donor. This CDR3 is CASSSHFGNQYF.